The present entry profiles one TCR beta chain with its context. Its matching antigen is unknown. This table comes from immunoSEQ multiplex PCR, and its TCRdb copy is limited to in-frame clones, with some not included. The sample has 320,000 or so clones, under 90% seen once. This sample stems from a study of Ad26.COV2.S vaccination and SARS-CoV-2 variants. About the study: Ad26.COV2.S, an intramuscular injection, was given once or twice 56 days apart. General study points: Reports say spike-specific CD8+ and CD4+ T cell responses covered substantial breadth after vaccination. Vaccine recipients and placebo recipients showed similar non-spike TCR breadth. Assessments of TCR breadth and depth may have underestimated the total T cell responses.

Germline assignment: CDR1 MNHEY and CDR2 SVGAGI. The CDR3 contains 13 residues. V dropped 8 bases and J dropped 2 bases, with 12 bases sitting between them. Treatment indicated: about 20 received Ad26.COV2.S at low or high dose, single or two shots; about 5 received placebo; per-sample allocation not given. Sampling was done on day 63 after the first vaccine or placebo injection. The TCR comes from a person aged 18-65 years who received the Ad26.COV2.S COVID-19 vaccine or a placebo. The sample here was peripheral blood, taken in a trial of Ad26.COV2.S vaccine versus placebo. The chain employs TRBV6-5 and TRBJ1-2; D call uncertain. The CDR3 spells CASLLMTNYGYTF. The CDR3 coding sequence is TGTGCCAGCCTCCTTATGACAAACTATGGCTACACCTTC.